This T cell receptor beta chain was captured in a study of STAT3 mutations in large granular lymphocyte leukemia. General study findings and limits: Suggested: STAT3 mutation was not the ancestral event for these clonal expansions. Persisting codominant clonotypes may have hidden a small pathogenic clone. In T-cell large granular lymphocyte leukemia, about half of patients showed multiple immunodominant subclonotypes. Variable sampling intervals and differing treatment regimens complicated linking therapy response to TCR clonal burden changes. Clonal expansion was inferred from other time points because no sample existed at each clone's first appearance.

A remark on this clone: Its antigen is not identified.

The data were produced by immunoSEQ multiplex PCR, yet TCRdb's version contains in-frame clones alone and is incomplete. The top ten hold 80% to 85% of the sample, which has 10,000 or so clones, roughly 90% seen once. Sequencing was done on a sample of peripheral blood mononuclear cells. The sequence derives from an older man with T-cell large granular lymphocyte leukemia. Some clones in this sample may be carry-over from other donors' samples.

In DNA form, the CDR3 reads TGTGCCAGTAGTATCGAGCCTTATAATTCACCCCTCCACTTT. The encoded protein is CASSIEPYNSPLHF. The chain links TRBV19 to TRBJ1-6; D is uncertain. The germline gives CDR1 LNHDA, CDR2 SQIVND (reference sequence). V was clipped by 3 bases and J by 4 bases, with 7 bases between them. The CDR3 is 14 residues long.